This T cell receptor (beta chain) was sequenced in a study of OX40 agonist ivuxolimab in advanced cancers. With regard to the full study: Ivuxolimab was an agonistic, fully human IgG2 monoclonal antibody directed against OX40 (CD134), a costimulatory receptor. Intravenous ivuxolimab was administered to patients every 2 weeks at six dose levels: 0.01, 0.1, 0.3, 1.5, 3 and 10 mg/kg. Of the approximately 50 patients in dose escalation, 19 had hepatocellular carcinoma, around 15 had melanoma, 9 had renal cell carcinoma and 9 had head and neck cancer. In the dose-escalation cohort, roughly 80% of patients were male, and the mean age was approximately 64 years, with a range of roughly 20 to 79. Patients were allowed to have had prior anti-PD-1, anti-PD-L1 or anti-CTLA-4 therapy, and 40% to 45% of the dose-escalation patients had been treated with checkpoint inhibitors. Partial responses occurred in three dose-escalation patients, of whom one had hepatocellular carcinoma and two had cutaneous melanoma. Peripheral TCRbeta sequencing was intended to test whether TCR sequence diversity was altered and clonal T-cell expansion was caused by ivuxolimab. The paper describes the monotherapy dose-escalation part (N ≈ 52 patients) of the phase I trial of ivuxolimab. Study-wide conclusions, independent of this receptor: Low levels of normalized T-cell clonal expansion were also seen in some patients who did not respond. At doses from 0.1 to 3.0 mg/kg, clonal expansion was seen in both CD4+ and CD8+ blood T cells between baseline and week 6. The antigen specificity of the peripheral T cells that underwent clonal expansion was not determined. In the 0.1-3.0 mg/kg groups, partial responders were among the patients with the lowest normalized peripheral clonal expansion, particularly in CD8+ T cells. After ivuxolimab, more expanded clones were found on average in CD8+ T cells than in CD4+ T cells.

This clone was detected a few times. The antigen this receptor binds is unknown. No base-level quality is on record; no much larger clone is a single base apart. This sample includes further DNA sequences coding for the same CDR3. The CDR3 starts with the cysteine, ends with the phenylalanine, and has 14 residues. Just the 42-base CDR3 DNA is kept, in frame starting at base 1. The germline V gene (reference sequence) supplies CDR1 SGHNT and CDR2 YYREEE. Trimming at the junction amounts to 0 bases on V and 5 bases on J, and the germline ends lie 11 bases apart. The trial excluded patients who had a history of autoimmune disease or were on systemic immunosuppression. In every dose cohort, peripheral blood was drawn for TCR sequencing at baseline, cycle 4 day 1, and cycle 7 day 1. Samples were obtained from an open-label, multicenter, first-in-human phase I dose-escalation trial of ivuxolimab. Adults with locally advanced or metastatic melanoma, renal cell, hepatocellular, or head and neck squamous cell carcinoma were enrolled in the trial. Before TCR sequencing, CD4+ and CD8+ T cells were separately sorted from peripheral blood.

Genomic DNA was isolated from the sorted cells so that the TCRbeta CDR3 region could be sequenced. The immunoSEQ Assay was used for sequencing of TCRbeta CDR3 regions. TCRdb obtained this table from immuneACCESS and retained in-frame rearrangements with V and J assigned. These tables miss some clones; where compared with another copy, unresolved V genes account for less than half of the shortfall, and the remainder is unexplained. The sample yields about 60,000 clones; about 87% were counted once. Roughly 0.66% of the sample rests with the top ten. The chain was built from TRBV5-4 and TRBJ2-5, with TRBD1 as a weak D call on 5 bases. The receptor's source is an adult with an advanced solid tumor such as melanoma, head and neck, liver or kidney cancer. This specimen was CD4+ or CD8+ T cells sorted from blood, taken in a trial of the OX40 agonist ivuxolimab. The CDR3 reads as follows: CASSLAGMGETQYF. The DNA sequence reads TGTGCCAGCAGCTTGGCAGGGATGGGGGAGACCCAGTACTTC.